Listed here are 2 T cell receptor beta chains from one sample, sequenced in a study of shared clonotypes between healthy human individuals. Assay used: immunoSEQ multiplex PCR; TCRdb lists only in-frame clones, some missing. The sample records some 2.4 million clones, approximately 93% being singletons. The material sequenced was naive CD4+ T cells from PBMCs. The subset was: CD45RA+ positively selected. The receptors come from a man in his late teens or twenties in good health. Some clones in this sample may be carry-over from other donors' samples.

This chain connects TRBV19 to TRBJ2-5, with unresolved D. The germline gives CDR1 LNHDA, CDR2 SQIVND (reference sequence). The CDR3 is 11 amino acids. V gave up 5 bases and J gave up 5 bases, with 6 bases separating them. CDR3 residues: CASSSSETQYF. The CDR3 DNA reads as TGTGCCAGTAGTTCATCGGAGACCCAGTACTTC.

The chain is built from TRBV28 and TRBJ1-1, with TRBD1 as a possible D gene (6 bases). CDR3 length: 13 amino acids. Trimming removed 3 bases from V and 4 bases from J, with 9 bases in between. Germline loops: CDR1 MDHEN, CDR2 SYDVKM. Written as DNA, the CDR3 is TGTGCCAGCAGTTTTGGGGGGGCCACTGAAGCTTTCTTT. Amino acid sequence: CASSFGGATEAFF.